The present T cell receptor (beta chain) was sequenced within a study of cytomegalovirus exposure and HLA in healthy donors. In the case of this clone: Its matching antigen is unknown.

General study points: TCR beta sequences numbering 15,000 to 20,000 were associated with HLA alleles at 0.05 false discovery rate in a later analysis. Researchers counted 150 to 200 TCR beta chains as cytomegalovirus-associated. Compared with the roughly 730-donor mean, an Asian-associated ancestry cluster reportedly had fewer N-insertions, according to a later analysis. A further, later analysis showed that HLA-associated TCR beta chains (compared with equally common others) were more clonally expanded.

Germline V gene data show CDR1 as SGHVS and CDR2 as FNYEAQ. CDR3 length: 13 residues. Between the trimmed V and J ends, which lost 4 bases and 4 bases, there was a span of 10 bases. Primers: 60 Vbeta forward and 13 Jbeta reverse. The method was immunoSEQ multiplex PCR; TCRdb's version includes in-frame clones alone and lacks a portion of them. The profile covers roughly 290,000 clones, with about 80% appearing a single time and about 0.28% taken by the ten largest. This chain uses TRBV7-6 with TRBJ1-2; D is unclear. The receptor was isolated from a girl aged 2-9 years in good health and CMV-seronegative. The specimen sequenced was PBMCs. The CDR3 region has the DNA TGTGCCAGCAGCTCCGGGGAGGGCTATGGCTACACCTTC. Its translation: CASSSGEGYGYTF.